The clone carrying this T cell receptor beta chain was detected many times. Its antigen is still unknown. The CDR3 totals 15 residues. J gave up 7 bases and V 2 bases, and 6 bases lay outside the gene matches. CDR1 SGHTA and CDR2 FQGNSA come from the germline V gene. This specimen comes from a study of CD8 T cells in ankylosing spondylitis. Study results and caveats: It appeared that ankylosing spondylitis blood was characterized by a TCR beta motif of roughly 8 highly homologous variants. Prior work had noted some motif variants in reactive arthritis blood and synovial fluid. The authors reported significant enrichment of disease-linked clones in matched ankylosing spondylitis synovial fluid.

TCRdb independently ran MiXCR on the 5' RACE reads; one entry per CDR3 protein. The table lists 150,000 to 200,000 distinct CDR3 sequences, over 10% of them singletons. This chain connects TRBV7-2 to TRBJ2-1; 9 bases line up with TRBD2. This clonotype originated in a female donor with ankylosing spondylitis or in good health (not recorded which). Sequenced sample: blood, either unsorted or a sorted T cell fraction (not recorded which). CDR3 sequence reads: CASSLTRGRGNEQFF. CDR3 coding DNA: TGTGCCAGCAGCTTAACGCGCGGGAGGGGTAATGAGCAGTTCTTC.